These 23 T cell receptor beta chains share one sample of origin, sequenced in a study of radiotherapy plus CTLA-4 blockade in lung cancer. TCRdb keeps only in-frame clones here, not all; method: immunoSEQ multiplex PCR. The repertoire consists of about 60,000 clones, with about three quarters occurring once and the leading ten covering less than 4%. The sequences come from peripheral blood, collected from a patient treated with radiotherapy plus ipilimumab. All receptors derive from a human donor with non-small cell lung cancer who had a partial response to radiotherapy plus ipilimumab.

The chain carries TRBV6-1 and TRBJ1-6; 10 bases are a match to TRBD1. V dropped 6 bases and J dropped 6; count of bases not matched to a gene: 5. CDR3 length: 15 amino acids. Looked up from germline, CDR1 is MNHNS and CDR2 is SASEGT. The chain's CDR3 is CASSDRGLGNSPLHF. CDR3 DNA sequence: TGTGCCAGCAGCGACAGGGGGCTCGGTAATTCACCCCTCCACTTT.

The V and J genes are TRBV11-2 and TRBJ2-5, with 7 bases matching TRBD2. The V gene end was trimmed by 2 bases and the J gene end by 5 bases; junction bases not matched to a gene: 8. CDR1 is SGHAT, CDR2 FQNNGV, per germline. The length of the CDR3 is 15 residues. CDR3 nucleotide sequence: TGTGCCAGCAGCTTAAACCGGCAGGGAGGGGAGACCCAGTACTTC. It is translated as CASSLNRQGGETQYF.

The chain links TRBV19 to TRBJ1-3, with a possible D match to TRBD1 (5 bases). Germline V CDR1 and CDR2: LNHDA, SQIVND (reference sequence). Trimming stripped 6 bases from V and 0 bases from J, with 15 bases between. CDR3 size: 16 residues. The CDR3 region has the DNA TGTGCCAGTAGACAACGGGGGGGTAGCTCTGGAAACACCATATATTTT. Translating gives CASRQRGGSSGNTIYF.

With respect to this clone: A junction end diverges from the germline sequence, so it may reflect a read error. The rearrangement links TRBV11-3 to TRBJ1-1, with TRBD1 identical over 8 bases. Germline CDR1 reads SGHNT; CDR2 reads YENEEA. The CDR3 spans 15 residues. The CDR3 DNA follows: TGTGCCAGCAGCCTAGAGGCAGGGGGCATCACTGAAGCTTTCTTT. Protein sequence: CASSLEAGGITEAFF.

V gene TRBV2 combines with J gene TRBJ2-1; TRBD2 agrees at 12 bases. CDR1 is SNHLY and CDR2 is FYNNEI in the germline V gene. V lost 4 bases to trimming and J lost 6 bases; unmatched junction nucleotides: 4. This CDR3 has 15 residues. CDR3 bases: TGTGCCAGCAGTGTTAGACTAGCGGGGGCCAATGAGCAGTTCTTC. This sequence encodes CASSVRLAGANEQFF.

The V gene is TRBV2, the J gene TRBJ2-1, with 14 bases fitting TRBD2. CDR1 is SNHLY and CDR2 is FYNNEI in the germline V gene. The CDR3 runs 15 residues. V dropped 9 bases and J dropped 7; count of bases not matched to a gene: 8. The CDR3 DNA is TGTGCCAGTAAGACGGGACTAGCGGGGGCGAATGAGCAGTTCTTC. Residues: CASKTGLAGANEQFF.

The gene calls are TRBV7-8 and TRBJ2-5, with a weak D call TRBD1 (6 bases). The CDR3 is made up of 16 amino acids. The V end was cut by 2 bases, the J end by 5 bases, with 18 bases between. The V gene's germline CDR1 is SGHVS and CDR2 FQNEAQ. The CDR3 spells CASSLPRDRRLETQYF. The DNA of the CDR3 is TGTGCCAGCAGCTTACCTAGAGACAGGAGGTTGGAGACCCAGTACTTC.

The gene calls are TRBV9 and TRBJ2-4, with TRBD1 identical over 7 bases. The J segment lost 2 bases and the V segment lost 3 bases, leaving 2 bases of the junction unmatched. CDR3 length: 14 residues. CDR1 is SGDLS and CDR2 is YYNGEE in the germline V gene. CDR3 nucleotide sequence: TGTGCCAGCAGCGGACAGGGATCCAAAAACATTCAGTACTTC. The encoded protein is CASSGQGSKNIQYF.

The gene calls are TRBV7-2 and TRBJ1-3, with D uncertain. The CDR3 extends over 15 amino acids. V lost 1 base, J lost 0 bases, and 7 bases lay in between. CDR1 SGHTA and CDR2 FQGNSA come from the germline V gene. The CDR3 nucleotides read TGTGCCAGCAGCTTAGAATCGGGCTCTGGAAACACCATATATTTT. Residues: CASSLESGSGNTIYF.

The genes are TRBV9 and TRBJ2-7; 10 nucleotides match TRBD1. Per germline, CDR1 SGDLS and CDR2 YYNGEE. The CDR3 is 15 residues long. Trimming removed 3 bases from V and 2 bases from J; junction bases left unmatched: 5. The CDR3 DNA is TGTGCCAGCAGCGAAGGGACAGGGGTTCCCTACGAGCAGTACTTC. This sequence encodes CASSEGTGVPYEQYF.

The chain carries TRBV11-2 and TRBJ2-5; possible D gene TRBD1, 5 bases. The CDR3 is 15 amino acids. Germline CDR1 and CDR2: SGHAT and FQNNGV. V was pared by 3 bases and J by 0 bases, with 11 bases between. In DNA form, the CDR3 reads TGTGCCAGCAGCTTCGAGATGGGGCACCAAGAGACCCAGTACTTC. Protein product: CASSFEMGHQETQYF.

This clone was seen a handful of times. The CDR3 DNA sequence: TGTGCCAGCTCACCAGGAGGTAAAGGGAATCAGCCCCAGCATTTT. This translates into CASSPGGKGNQPQHF. The chain couples TRBV18 to TRBJ1-5; D gene uncertain. Trimming pared 2 bases from V and 4 bases from J, leaving 12 bases between. Germline lookup yields CDR1 KGHSH and CDR2 LQKENI. CDR3 length: 15 amino acids.

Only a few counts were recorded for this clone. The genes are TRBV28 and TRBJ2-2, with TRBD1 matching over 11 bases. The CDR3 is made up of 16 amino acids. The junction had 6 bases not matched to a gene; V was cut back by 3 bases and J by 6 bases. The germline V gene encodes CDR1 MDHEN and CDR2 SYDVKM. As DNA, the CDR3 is TGTGCCAGCAGTTTCTATGGACAGGGGGCCCCCGGGGAGCTGTTTTTT. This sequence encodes CASSFYGQGAPGELFF.

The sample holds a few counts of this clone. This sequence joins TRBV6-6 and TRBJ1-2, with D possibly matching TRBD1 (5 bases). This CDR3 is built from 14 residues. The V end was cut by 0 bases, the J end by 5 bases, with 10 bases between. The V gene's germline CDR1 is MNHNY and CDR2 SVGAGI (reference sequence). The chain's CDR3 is CASSYSGLRYGYTF. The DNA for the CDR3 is TGTGCCAGCAGTTACTCGGGACTCAGATATGGCTACACCTTC.

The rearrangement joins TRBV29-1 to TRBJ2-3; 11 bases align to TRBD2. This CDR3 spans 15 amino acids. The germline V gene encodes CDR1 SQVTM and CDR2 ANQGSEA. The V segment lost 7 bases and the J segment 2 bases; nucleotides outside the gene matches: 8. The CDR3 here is CSGTTSGGNTDTQYF. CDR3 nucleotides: TGCAGCGGAACCACTAGCGGGGGCAACACAGATACGCAGTATTTT.

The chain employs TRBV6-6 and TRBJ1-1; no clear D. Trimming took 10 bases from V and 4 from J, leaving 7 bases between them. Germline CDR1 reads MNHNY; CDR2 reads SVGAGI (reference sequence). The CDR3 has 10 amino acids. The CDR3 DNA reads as TGTGCCACCTTCAGCACTGAAGCTTTCTTT. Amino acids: CATFSTEAFF.

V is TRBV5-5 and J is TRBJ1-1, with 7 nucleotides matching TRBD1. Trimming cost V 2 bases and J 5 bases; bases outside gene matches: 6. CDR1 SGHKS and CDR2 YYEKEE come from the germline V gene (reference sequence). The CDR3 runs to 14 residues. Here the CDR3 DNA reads TGTGCCAGCAGCTTTACAGGGGCCCGAACTGAAGCTTTCTTT. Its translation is CASSFTGARTEAFF.

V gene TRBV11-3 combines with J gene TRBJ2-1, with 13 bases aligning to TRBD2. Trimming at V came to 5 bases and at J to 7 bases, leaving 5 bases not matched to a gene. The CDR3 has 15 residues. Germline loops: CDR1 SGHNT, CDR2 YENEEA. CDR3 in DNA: TGTGCCAGCAGCCCCGGGACTAGCGGGGTTAATGAGCAGTTCTTC. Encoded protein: CASSPGTSGVNEQFF.

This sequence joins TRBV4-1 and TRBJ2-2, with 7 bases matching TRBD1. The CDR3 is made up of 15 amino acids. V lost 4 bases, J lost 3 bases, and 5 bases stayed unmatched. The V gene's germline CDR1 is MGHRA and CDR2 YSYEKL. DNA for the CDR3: TGCGCCAGCAGCCCCGGGACAGTTGACACCGGGGAGCTGTTTTTT. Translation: CASSPGTVDTGELFF.

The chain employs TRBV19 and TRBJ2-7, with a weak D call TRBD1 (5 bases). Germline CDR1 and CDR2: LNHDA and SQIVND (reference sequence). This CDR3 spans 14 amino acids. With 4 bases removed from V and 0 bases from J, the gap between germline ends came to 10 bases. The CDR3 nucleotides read TGTGCCAGTAGTACCCAGGGCAGCTCCTACGAGCAGTACTTC. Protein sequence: CASSTQGSSYEQYF.

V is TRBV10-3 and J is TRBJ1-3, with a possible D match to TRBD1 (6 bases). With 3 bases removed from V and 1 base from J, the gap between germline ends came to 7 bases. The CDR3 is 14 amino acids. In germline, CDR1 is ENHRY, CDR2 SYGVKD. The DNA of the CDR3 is TGTGCCATCAGTGACGGACAGTCTGGAAACACCATATATTTT. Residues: CAISDGQSGNTIYF.

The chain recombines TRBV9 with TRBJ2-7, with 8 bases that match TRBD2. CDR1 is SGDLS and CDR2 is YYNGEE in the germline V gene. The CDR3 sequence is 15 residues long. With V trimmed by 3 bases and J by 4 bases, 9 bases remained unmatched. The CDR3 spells CASSEGLGQNYEQYF. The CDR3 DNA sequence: TGTGCCAGCAGCGAGGGACTAGGACAGAATTACGAGCAGTACTTC.

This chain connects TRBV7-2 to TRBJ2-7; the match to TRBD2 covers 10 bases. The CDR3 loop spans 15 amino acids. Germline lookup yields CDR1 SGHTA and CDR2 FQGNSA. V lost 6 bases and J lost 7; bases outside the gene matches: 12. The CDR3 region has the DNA TGTGCCAGCAGGCGGGAGAGCGGGGGGGCCTGGGAGCAGTACTTC. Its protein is CASRRESGGAWEQYF.